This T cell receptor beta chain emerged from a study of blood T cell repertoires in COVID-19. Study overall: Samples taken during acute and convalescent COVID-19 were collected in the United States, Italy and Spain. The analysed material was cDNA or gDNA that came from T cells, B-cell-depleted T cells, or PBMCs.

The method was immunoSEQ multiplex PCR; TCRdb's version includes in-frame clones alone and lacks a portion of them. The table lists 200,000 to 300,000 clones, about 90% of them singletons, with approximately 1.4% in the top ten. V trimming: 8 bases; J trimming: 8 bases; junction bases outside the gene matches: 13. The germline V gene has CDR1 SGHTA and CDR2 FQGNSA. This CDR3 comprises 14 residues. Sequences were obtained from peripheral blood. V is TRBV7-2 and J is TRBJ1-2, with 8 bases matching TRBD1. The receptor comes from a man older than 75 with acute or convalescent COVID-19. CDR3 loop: CASSRDRNAAGYTF. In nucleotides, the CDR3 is TGTGCCAGCTCCAGGGACAGGAACGCAGCGGGCTACACCTTC.